What follows are 23 T cell receptor beta chains derived from one specimen sequenced in a study of human T cells and chemical hapten exposure. This sample's time point: patch test 2, 6 weeks after DPC sensitization. Specified treatment: therapeutic diphenylcyclopropenone sensitization with weekly scalp DPC. TCRdb re-called the RACE reads through MiXCR, storing one row per CDR3 protein. The sample shows approximately 95,000 distinct CDR3 sequences, 11% of them seen only once. The material sequenced was whole blood, taken in connection with sensitization to the hapten diphenylcyclopropenone (DPC). These receptors all come from a woman aged 40 to 50 with alopecia areata. Some clones in this sample may be carry-over from other donors' samples.

The chain combines TRBV14 with TRBJ2-3, with D unclear. Trimming removed 0 bases at V and 2 bases at J, with 12 bases between. The CDR3 sequence is 16 residues long. CDR1 is SGHDN, CDR2 FVKESK, per germline. The CDR3 loop is CASSQDNYPATDTQYF. CDR3 nucleotides: TGTGCCAGCAGCCAAGACAACTATCCCGCCACAGATACGCAGTATTTT.

This clonotype has more than one count but fewer than ten. V gene TRBV7-2 combines with J gene TRBJ2-3, with TRBD1 identical over 7 bases. V lost 5 bases to trimming and J lost 0 bases; unmatched junction nucleotides: 5. CDR3 size: 15 residues. The germline V gene has CDR1 SGHTA and CDR2 FQGNSA. The CDR3 coding sequence is TGTGCCAGCAGCCTCAGGACAGGTAGCACAGATACGCAGTATTTT. Its protein is CASSLRTGSTDTQYF. The whole variable domain, remainder taken from reference TRBV7-2 and TRBJ2-3, is GAGVSQSPSNKVTEKGKDVELRCDPISGHTALYWYRQSLGQGLEFLIYFQGNSAPDKSGLPSDRFSAERTGGSVSTLTIQRTQQEDSAVYLCASSLRTGSTDTQYFGPGTRLTVL.

V usage is TRBV11-2 and J usage is TRBJ2-7; 9 bases are a match to TRBD1. J lost 4 bases, V lost 5 bases, and 3 bases had no gene match. This CDR3 region has 13 residues. Germline CDR1 is SGHAT and CDR2 is FQNNGV. The CDR3 nucleotides read TGTGCCAGCAGCCCGACAGGGGGATACGAGCAGTACTTC. It encodes CASSPTGGYEQYF.

This clonotype was observed at least ten times. This chain links TRBV11-2 with TRBJ2-7; TRBD2 might be the D (6 bases). Germline lookup yields CDR1 SGHAT and CDR2 FQNNGV. The CDR3 spans 14 residues. The ends were cut back, 5 bases at V and 2 bases at J, with 13 bases in the middle. CDR3 DNA: TGTGCCAGCAGCCCTCAGCGGGCGACCTACGAGCAGTACTTC. Its translation is CASSPQRATYEQYF.

This clonotype was observed a few times. The chain combines TRBV4-3 with TRBJ2-3, with TRBD2 matching 7 bases. This CDR3 comprises 18 residues. J gave up 0 bases and V 2 bases, and 11 bases lay outside the gene matches. The germline V gene has CDR1 LGHNA and CDR2 YSLEER. CDR3 coding DNA: TGCGCCAGCAGCCAAATCACCTCTAGCGGAGTAAGCACAGATACGCAGTATTTT. Its translation is CASSQITSSGVSTDTQYF.

J is TRBJ2-2 and V is TRBV29-1; D remains ambiguous. Germline V lookup: CDR1 SQVTM, CDR2 ANQGSEA. CDR3 size: 13 residues. V was shortened by 3 bases and J by 5 bases, with 10 bases between the two germline ends. The CDR3 DNA sequence: TGCAGCGTTGATGGGGTGTCGACCGGGGAGCTGTTTTTT. The encoded protein is CSVDGVSTGELFF.

This clonotype was counted between two and nine times. This rearrangement joins TRBV14 to TRBJ2-3; 7 bases fit TRBD1. The V gene end was trimmed by 7 bases and the J gene end by 1 base; junction bases not matched to a gene: 8. Germline values: CDR1 SGHDN, CDR2 FVKESK. This CDR3 comprises 15 residues. This CDR3 is CASNAIDRGTDTQYF. The CDR3 bases are TGTGCCAGCAACGCAATAGACAGGGGCACAGATACGCAGTATTTT.

V usage is TRBV14 and J usage is TRBJ2-1; D might be TRBD1 (6 bases). The V gene lost 3 bases and the J gene lost 5 bases, with 17 bases spanning the gap. The CDR3 contains 16 residues. Germline CDR1 and CDR2: SGHDN and FVKESK. The CDR3 is CASSQQWKAGDNEQFF. In nucleotides, the CDR3 is TGTGCCAGCAGCCAGCAGTGGAAGGCAGGGGACAATGAGCAGTTCTTC.

The J gene is TRBJ1-1, the V gene TRBV29-1; D is unclear. Trimming shortened V by 7 bases and J by 0 bases, and 6 bases separated the two germline ends. Per the germline V gene, CDR1 is SQVTM and CDR2 is ANQGSEA. There are 11 residues in the CDR3. Written as DNA, the CDR3 is TGCAGCGCTTCTTTGAACACTGAAGCTTTCTTT. It encodes CSASLNTEAFF.

V is TRBV18 and J is TRBJ2-3; D not certain. From germline, CDR1 is KGHSH and CDR2 LQKENI. The ends were cut back, 3 bases at V and 0 bases at J, with 7 bases in the middle. The CDR3 is made up of 14 amino acids. CDR3 loop: CASSPMASTDTQYF. As DNA, the CDR3 is TGTGCCAGCTCACCGATGGCAAGCACAGATACGCAGTATTTT. Using reference TRBV18 and TRBJ2-3 for the parts outside the CDR3, the full variable domain is NAGVMQNPRHLVRRRGQEARLRCSPMKGHSHVYWYRQLPEEGLKFMVYLQKENIIDESGMPKERFSAEFPKEGPSILRIQQVVRGDSAAYFCASSPMASTDTQYFGPGTRLTVL.

This clonotype was picked up many times. The chain links TRBV9 to TRBJ2-3; the D call may be TRBD1 or TRBD2 (5 bases each). V lost 3 bases and J 8 bases, leaving 22 bases between the germline ends. Germline V gene data show CDR1 as SGDLS and CDR2 as YYNGEE. This CDR3 contains 16 residues. The CDR3 sequence is CASSAGIGLGVVTQYF. CDR3 nucleotide sequence: TGTGCCAGCAGCGCGGGGATCGGGCTAGGGGTCGTTACGCAGTATTTT.

This chain uses TRBV25-1 with TRBJ1-2; tentative D call: TRBD1 (6 bases). The CDR3 length is 14 residues. CDR1 is MGHDK, CDR2 SYGVNS, per germline. V was clipped by 4 bases and J by 1 base, with 10 bases between them. Written as DNA, the CDR3 is TGTGCCAGCAGTGCCCAGGGGCGTAACTATGGCTACACCTTC. Its translation: CASSAQGRNYGYTF.

The sample holds a few counts of this clonotype. V usage is TRBV7-9 and J usage is TRBJ2-7, with D possibly matching TRBD1 (6 bases). CDR1 and CDR2 from the germline V gene are SEHNR and FQNEAQ (reference sequence). Trimming pared 4 bases from V and 0 bases from J, leaving 13 bases between. The CDR3 sequence is 15 residues long. Here the CDR3 DNA reads TGTGCCAGCAGCTCCGCCCGGGACACCTCCTACGAGCAGTACTTC. Translating it yields CASSSARDTSYEQYF.

As concerns this clonotype: A read error is possible here, since a much larger clone lies one base away. The CDR3 ends on some other residue instead of the conserved phenylalanine or tryptophan, so this is likely a read error. V gene TRBV9 combines with J gene TRBJ2-3; 9 bases are shared with TRBD1. The CDR3 consists of 15 residues. The V gene end was trimmed by 6 bases and the J gene end by 4 bases; junction bases not matched to a gene: 9. Germline V gene lookup returns CDR1 SGDLS and CDR2 YYNGEE. The CDR3 region is CASTEGTGTPDTQYY. The CDR3 DNA follows: TGTGCCAGCACAGAAGGGACAGGGACCCCAGATACGCAGTATTAT.

The chain uses TRBV13 and TRBJ2-7; 8 bases are shared with TRBD2. V lost 4 bases, J lost 4 bases, and 9 bases stayed unmatched. The CDR3 is 15 residues long. Germline V gene sequence: CDR1 PRHDT, CDR2 FYEKMQ (reference sequence). The DNA for the CDR3 is TGTGCCAGCAGCTCCCTAAGCGGGAGTTCGTACGAGCAGTACTTC. Its protein is CASSSLSGSSYEQYF. The full variable domain, its missing parts supplied by reference TRBV13 and TRBJ2-7, is AAGVIQSPRHLIKEKRETATLKCYPIPRHDTVYWYQQGPGQDPQFLISFYEKMQSDKGSIPDRFSAQQFSDYHSELNMSSLELGDSALYFCASSSLSGSSYEQYFGPGTRLTVT.

The gene calls are TRBV20-1 and TRBJ2-1; TRBD2 aligns across 11 bases. The length of the CDR3 is 15 residues. The germline V gene encodes CDR1 DFQATT and CDR2 SNEGSKA (reference sequence). The junction had 5 bases not matched to a gene; V was cut back by 7 bases and J by 0 bases. The CDR3 nucleotides read TGCAGTGTTCCGACTAGCGGGACCTCCTACAATGAGCAGTTCTTC. It translates to CSVPTSGTSYNEQFF.

This clonotype has a count of ten or more. The genes are TRBV9 and TRBJ2-3; 10 positions match TRBD2. V shed 0 bases, J shed 4 bases, and the junction held 2 bases outside the gene matches. The V gene's germline CDR1 is SGDLS and CDR2 YYNGEE. The CDR3 runs to 15 residues. The CDR3 coding sequence is TGTGCCAGCAGCGTAGCCCTAGCGGGAGCAGATACGCAGTATTTT. It yields the protein CASSVALAGADTQYF.

The chain employs TRBV13 and TRBJ2-1, with 12 nucleotides matching TRBD2. Germline assignment: CDR1 PRHDT and CDR2 FYEKMQ (reference sequence). V dropped 5 bases and J dropped 10; count of bases not matched to a gene: 9. CDR3 length: 15 residues. The CDR3 is CASSDQTSGGDEQFF. CDR3 DNA sequence: TGTGCCAGCAGCGACCAGACTAGCGGGGGAGACGAGCAGTTCTTC. Full variable domain (outside the CDR3, taken from reference TRBV13 and TRBJ2-1): AAGVIQSPRHLIKEKRETATLKCYPIPRHDTVYWYQQGPGQDPQFLISFYEKMQSDKGSIPDRFSAQQFSDYHSELNMSSLELGDSALYFCASSDQTSGGDEQFFGPGTRLTVL.

This sequence joins TRBV6-5 and TRBJ1-1, with 8 bases fitting TRBD1. Germline V gene sequence: CDR1 MNHEY, CDR2 SVGAGI. V gave up 8 bases and J gave up 6 bases; unmatched junction bases: 11. This CDR3 has 14 residues. CDR3 loop: CASGDRLRGAEAFF. CDR3 nucleotide sequence: TGTGCCAGCGGGGACAGGCTTAGGGGGGCTGAAGCTTTCTTT.

The gene calls are TRBV7-9 and TRBJ2-2; no reliable D call. The germline CDR1 and CDR2 sequences are SEHNR and FQNEAQ (reference sequence). The CDR3 loop spans 13 amino acids. Trimming took 5 bases from V and 4 from J, leaving 8 bases between them. The CDR3: CASSPVLTGELFF. Written as DNA, the CDR3 is TGTGCCAGCAGCCCCGTACTCACCGGGGAGCTGTTTTTT. Full variable domain (outside the CDR3, taken from reference TRBV7-9 and TRBJ2-2): DTGVSQNPRHKITKRGQNVTFRCDPISEHNRLYWYRQTLGQGPEFLTYFQNEAQLEKSRLLSDRFSAERPKGSFSTLEIQRTEQGDSAMYLCASSPVLTGELFFGEGSRLTVL.

This clonotype appeared many times. The rearrangement uses TRBV6-6 and TRBJ1-2; 12 bases map to TRBD1. Germline CDR1 reads MNHNY; CDR2 reads SVGAGI (reference sequence). The CDR3 is made up of 15 amino acids. Trimming took 5 bases from V and 8 from J; bases not matched to a gene: 9. The CDR3 nucleotides read TGTGCCAGCAGTCAACCGGGACAGGGGGCTTGGGGCTACACCTTC. Its translation: CASSQPGQGAWGYTF.

The chain combines TRBV13 with TRBJ2-7; possibly TRBD1 for D (6 bases). V dropped 4 bases and J dropped 2 bases, with 15 bases sitting between them. Germline lookup yields CDR1 PRHDT and CDR2 FYEKMQ (reference sequence). This CDR3 is built from 15 residues. This CDR3 reads CASSSSLTGPYEQYF. CDR3 coding DNA: TGTGCCAGCAGCTCCTCCCTGACAGGACCCTACGAGCAGTACTTC.

The chain carries TRBV7-9 and TRBJ2-5, with 14 nucleotides matching TRBD2. V shed 6 bases and J 5 bases; nucleotides not matched to a gene: 8. The CDR3 loop spans 16 amino acids. The germline V gene encodes CDR1 SEHNR and CDR2 FQNEAQ (reference sequence). CDR3 DNA sequence: TGTGCCAGCAGTTCCGGACTAGCGGGGGGAGAGGAGACCCAGTACTTC. Translated, it gives CASSSGLAGGEETQYF.